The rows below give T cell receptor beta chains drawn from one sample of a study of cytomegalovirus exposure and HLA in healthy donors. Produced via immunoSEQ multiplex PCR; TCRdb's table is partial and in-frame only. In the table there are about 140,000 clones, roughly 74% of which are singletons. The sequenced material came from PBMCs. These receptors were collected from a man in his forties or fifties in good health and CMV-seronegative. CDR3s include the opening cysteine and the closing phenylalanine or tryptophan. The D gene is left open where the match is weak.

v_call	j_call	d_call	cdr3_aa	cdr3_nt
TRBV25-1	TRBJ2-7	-	CASRQGENEQYF	TGTGCCAGCAGACAGGGTGAGAACGAGCAGTACTTC
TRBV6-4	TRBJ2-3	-	CASRGAPTDTQYF	TGTGCCAGCCGGGGGGCCCCCACAGATACGCAGTATTTT
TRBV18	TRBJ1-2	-	CASSPEQPAAGYGYTF	TGTGCCAGCTCACCGGAACAACCGGCGGCGGGCTATGGCTACACCTTC
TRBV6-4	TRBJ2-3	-	CASSMGGSTDTQYF	TGTGCCAGCAGTATGGGGGGTAGCACAGATACGCAGTATTTT
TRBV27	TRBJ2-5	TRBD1	CASSFLPRTGLETQYF	TGTGCCAGCAGTTTTCTTCCCCGGACAGGGTTAGAGACCCAGTACTTC
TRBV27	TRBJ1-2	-	CASSPWAENYGYTF	TGTGCCAGCAGTCCCTGGGCCGAAAACTATGGCTACACCTTC
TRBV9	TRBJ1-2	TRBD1	CASSEQGAFNYGYTF	TGTGCCAGCAGCGAACAGGGGGCTTTTAACTATGGCTACACCTTC
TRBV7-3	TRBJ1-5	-	CASSLTSDQPQHF	TGTGCCAGCAGCTTAACTTCCGATCAGCCCCAGCATTTT
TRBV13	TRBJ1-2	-	CASTPRRGNGYTF	TGTGCCAGCACCCCCCGGAGAGGAAATGGCTACACCTTC
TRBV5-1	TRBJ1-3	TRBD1	CASSLGPGTGTGNTIYF	TGCGCCAGCAGCTTGGGTCCCGGGACAGGGACTGGAAACACCATATATTTT
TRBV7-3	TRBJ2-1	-	CASSLEGPQWNEQFF	TGTGCCAGCAGCTTGGAGGGCCCCCAGTGGAATGAGCAGTTCTTC
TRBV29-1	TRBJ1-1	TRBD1	CSVPRDRGSTEAFF	TGCAGCGTTCCGAGGGACAGGGGTAGCACTGAAGCTTTCTTT
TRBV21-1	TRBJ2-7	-	CASSKWRNIYEQYF	TGTGCCAGCAGCAAGTGGCGGAACATTTACGAGCAGTACTTC
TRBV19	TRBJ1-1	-	CASSIGGINTEAFF	TGTGCCAGTAGTATAGGCGGTATAAACACTGAAGCTTTCTTT